The 9 T cell receptor beta chains listed next were all sequenced from one sample in a study of T-cell reconstitution after alpha-beta-depleted transplantation in children. Unique molecular identifiers tagged the TCRbeta library. TCRdb re-derived calls from the PCR reads in MiXCR, one entry per CDR3 protein. The sample shows some 600,000 distinct CDR3 sequences, around 16% of them seen only once. Source: PBMCs from the stem cell graft donor, taken from the stem cell graft. Receptors were obtained from a human donor who donated a stem cell graft to a child with acute myeloid leukemia.

This clonotype was recorded at least ten times. This chain uses TRBV20-1 with TRBJ1-1, with D uncertain. The V end lost 8 bases, the J end lost 1 base, and 11 bases lay between the germline ends. This CDR3 region has 12 residues. Looked up from germline, CDR1 is DFQATT and CDR2 is SNEGSKA (reference sequence). The CDR3, as DNA: TGCAGTATTAGCGAGAGGAACACTGAAGCTTTCTTT. Translating it yields CSISERNTEAFF.

This chain joins TRBV6-1 and TRBJ2-1; possible D gene TRBD2, 6 bases. Looked up from germline, CDR1 is MNHNS and CDR2 is SASEGT. The CDR3 covers 17 residues. The V gene lost 6 bases and the J gene lost 4 bases, with 22 bases spanning the gap. The CDR3 coding sequence is TGTGCCAGCAGCCGAAGCGTCCGGGACTGGCCATACAATGAGCAGTTCTTC. It codes for CASSRSVRDWPYNEQFF.

The table lists this clonotype with many counts. This chain connects TRBV7-2 to TRBJ1-5, with D maybe TRBD1 (6 bases). This CDR3 comprises 16 residues. CDR1 is SGHTA and CDR2 is FQGNSA in the germline V gene. Trimming shortened V by 0 bases and J by 5 bases, and 14 bases separated the two germline ends. This CDR3 is CASSLARGQPDQPQHF. For the CDR3, the DNA is TGTGCCAGCAGCTTAGCCCGAGGACAGCCCGATCAGCCCCAGCATTTT. Full variable domain (outside the CDR3, taken from reference TRBV7-2 and TRBJ1-5): GAGVSQSPSNKVTEKGKDVELRCDPISGHTALYWYRQSLGQGLEFLIYFQGNSAPDKSGLPSDRFSAERTGGSVSTLTIQRTQQEDSAVYLCASSLARGQPDQPQHFGDGTRLSIL.

This clonotype was recorded a few times. The chain couples TRBV6-1 to TRBJ2-6; 9 bases line up with TRBD1. After removal of 6 bases from V and 3 bases from J, the junction contained 9 bases not matched to a gene. CDR3 length: 17 residues. The germline CDR1 and CDR2 sequences are MNHNS and SASEGT. The CDR3 is CASRPGQGRYGANVLTF. The CDR3 DNA follows: TGTGCCAGCAGGCCGGGACAGGGTCGGTATGGGGCCAACGTCCTGACTTTC.

This clonotype has at least ten counts. The chain has TRBV20-1 and TRBJ2-7, with TRBD1 matching 10 bases. CDR1 and CDR2 (germline): DFQATT, SNEGSKA (reference sequence). There are 14 residues in the CDR3. The V segment lost 1 base and the J segment 5 bases; nucleotides outside the gene matches: 5. The DNA of the CDR3 is TGCAGTGCTAGAGCGGGACAGGGGAGGAACGAGCAGTACGTC. Its protein product is CSARAGQGRNEQYV.

The genes are TRBV7-8 and TRBJ1-3; 7 bases are a match to TRBD1. This CDR3 region has 17 residues. Per the germline V gene, CDR1 is SGHVS and CDR2 is FQNEAQ. V gave up 10 bases and J gave up 4 bases; unmatched junction bases: 19. The chain's CDR3 is CATTEGAGGPLGNTIYF. CDR3 nucleotides: TGTGCCACGACAGAGGGGGCAGGGGGGCCTCTGGGAAACACCATATATTTT.

There are a few counts of this clonotype. V gene TRBV10-3 combines with J gene TRBJ2-7; 8 bases are a match to TRBD1. Germline-derived CDR1 and CDR2 are ENHRY and SYGVKD. Unmatched junction bases numbered 3, after V lost 2 bases and J lost 6 bases. CDR3 length equals 13 residues. The CDR3 here is CAISEGQGREQYV. The CDR3 nucleotides read TGTGCCATCAGTGAGGGACAGGGCCGCGAGCAGTACGTC.

This clonotype has at least ten counts. The chain is built from TRBV7-9 and TRBJ2-7; D gene uncertain. V was shortened by 1 base and J by 9 bases, with 13 bases between the two germline ends. Germline CDR1 and CDR2: SEHNR and FQNEAQ (reference sequence). CDR3 length: 13 residues. The DNA for the CDR3 is TGTGCCAGCAGCTTAGATTACTTTGGGCGGCAGTACGTC. Translating it yields CASSLDYFGRQYV.

This clonotype was observed a handful of times. V usage is TRBV20-1 and J usage is TRBJ2-5; 10 bases agree with TRBD2. Germline assignment: CDR1 DFQATT and CDR2 SNEGSKA (reference sequence). V lost 0 bases to trimming and J lost 5 bases; unmatched junction nucleotides: 9. The CDR3 runs to 16 residues. CDR3 nucleotides: TGCAGTGCTAGAGATAGTAAGCGGGGGGGCTCGGAGACCCAGTACTTC. It translates to CSARDSKRGGSETQYF.